What follows describes a single TCR beta chain. Its antigen is still unknown. V lost 0 bases and J lost 2, with 13 bases in between. Per the germline V gene, CDR1 is SGHRS and CDR2 is YFSETQ. The CDR3 contains 16 residues. This sample is drawn from a study of coeliac disease. Study summary: Disease groups: newly diagnosed active, refractory type I, gluten-free-diet controlled. Study findings and constraints: Control samples showed higher TRB and TRG clonality than intraepithelial and lamina propria samples in active celiac disease.

The repertoire was sequenced with immunoSEQ multiplex PCR; TCRdb's copy has only in-frame clones and lacks some. The sample has roughly 6,500 clones, around 66% seen once. This rearrangement joins TRBV5-1 to TRBJ2-3, with D maybe TRBD1 (6 bases). The sample taken for sequencing was lamina propria lymphocytes from the gut. This receptor was taken from a man aged 50-60 years with active celiac disease. The CDR3: CASSLATGHVTDTQYF. The CDR3, as DNA: TGCGCCAGCAGCTTGGCCACAGGGCACGTCACAGATACGCAGTATTTT.